The sample holds a few counts of the clone carrying this T cell receptor (beta chain). This CDR3 region has 15 residues. Trimming cost V 7 bases and J 0 bases, with 10 bases left between them. The data are from a study of identical twins. TCRdb analysed the 5' RACE reads with MiXCR anew, one entry per CDR3 protein. The sample yields 600,000 to 850,000 distinct CDR3 sequences, around a sixth seen once. The same data also contributed to another study, on T cells expressing NK-cell markers.

The rearrangement links TRBV12-3 or TRBV12-4 to TRBJ2-6, with D uncertain. This clonotype was sampled from a woman younger than 30 in good health. Sequencing used PBMCs. The CDR3: CASIPGLSGANVLTF. CDR3 in DNA: TGTGCCAGCATCCCTGGGCTCTCTGGGGCCAACGTCCTGACTTTC.